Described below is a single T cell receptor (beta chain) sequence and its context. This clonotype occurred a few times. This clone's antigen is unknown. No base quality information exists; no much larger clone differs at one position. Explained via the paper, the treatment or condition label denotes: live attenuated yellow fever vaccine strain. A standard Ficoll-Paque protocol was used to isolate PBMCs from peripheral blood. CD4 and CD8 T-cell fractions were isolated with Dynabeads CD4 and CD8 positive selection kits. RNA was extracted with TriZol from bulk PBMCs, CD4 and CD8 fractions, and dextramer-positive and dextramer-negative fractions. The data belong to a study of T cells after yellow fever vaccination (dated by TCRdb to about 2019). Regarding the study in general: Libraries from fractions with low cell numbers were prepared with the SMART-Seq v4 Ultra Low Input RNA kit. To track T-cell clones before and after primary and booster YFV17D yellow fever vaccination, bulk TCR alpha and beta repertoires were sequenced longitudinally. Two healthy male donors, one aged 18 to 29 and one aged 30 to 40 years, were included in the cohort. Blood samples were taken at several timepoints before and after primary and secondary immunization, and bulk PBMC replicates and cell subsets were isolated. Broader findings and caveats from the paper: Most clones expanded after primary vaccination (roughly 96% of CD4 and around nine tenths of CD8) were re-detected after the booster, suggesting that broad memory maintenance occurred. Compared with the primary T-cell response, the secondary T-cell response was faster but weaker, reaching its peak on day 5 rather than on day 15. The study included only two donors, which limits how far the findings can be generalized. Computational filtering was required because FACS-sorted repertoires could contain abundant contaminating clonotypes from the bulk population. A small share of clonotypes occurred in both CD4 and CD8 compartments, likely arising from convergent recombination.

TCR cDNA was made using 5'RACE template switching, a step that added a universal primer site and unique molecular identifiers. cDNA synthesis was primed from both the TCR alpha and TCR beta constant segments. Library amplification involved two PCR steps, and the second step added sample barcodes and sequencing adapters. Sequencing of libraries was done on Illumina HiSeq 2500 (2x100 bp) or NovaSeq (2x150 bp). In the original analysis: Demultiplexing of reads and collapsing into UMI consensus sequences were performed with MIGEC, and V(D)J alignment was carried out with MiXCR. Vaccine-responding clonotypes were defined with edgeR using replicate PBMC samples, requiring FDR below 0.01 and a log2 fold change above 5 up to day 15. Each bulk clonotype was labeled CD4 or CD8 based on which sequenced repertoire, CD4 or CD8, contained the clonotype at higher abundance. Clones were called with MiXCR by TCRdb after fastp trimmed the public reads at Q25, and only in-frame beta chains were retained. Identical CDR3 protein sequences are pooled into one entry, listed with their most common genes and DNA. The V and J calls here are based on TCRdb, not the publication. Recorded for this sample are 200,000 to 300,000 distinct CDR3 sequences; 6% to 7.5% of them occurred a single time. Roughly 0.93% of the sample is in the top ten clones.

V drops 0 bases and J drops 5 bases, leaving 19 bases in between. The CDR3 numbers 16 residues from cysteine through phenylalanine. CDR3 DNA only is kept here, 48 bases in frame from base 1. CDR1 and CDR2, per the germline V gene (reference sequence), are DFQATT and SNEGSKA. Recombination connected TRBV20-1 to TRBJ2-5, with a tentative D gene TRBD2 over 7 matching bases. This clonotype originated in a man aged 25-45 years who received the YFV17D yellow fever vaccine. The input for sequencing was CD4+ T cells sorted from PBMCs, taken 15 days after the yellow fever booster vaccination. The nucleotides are TGCAGTGCTAGAGATTATCCCTACGCGGGGGCTGAGACCCAGTACTTC. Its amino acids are CSARDYPYAGAETQYF.